This TCR beta chain was recovered during a study of blood T cell repertoires in COVID-19. Study as a whole: Material from acute and convalescent COVID-19 was sourced from the United States, Italy and Spain. T cells, B-cell-depleted T cells, or PBMCs provided the cDNA or gDNA that served as material.

This clone was counted a single time. V shed 0 bases and J shed 3 bases, with 14 bases lying between them. Per germline, CDR1 SEHNR and CDR2 FQNEAQ (reference sequence). CDR3 size: 17 residues. Original analysis: Amplification of reference gene primers was used by the study to estimate nucleated cell counts. Generated by immunoSEQ multiplex PCR, the TCRdb table keeps only in-frame clones and is missing some. V and J calls plus clone size are reproduced from that table; the DNA served to infer D and trimming. In the table there are some 380,000 clones, roughly 86% of which are singletons. The gene calls are TRBV7-9 and TRBJ2-2; tentative D call: TRBD1 (5 bases). Sequenced input: peripheral blood. The sequence was obtained from a human donor with acute or convalescent COVID-19. The donor label of this sample is uncertain. Here the CDR3 reads CASSLAPGSLDTGELFF. DNA of the CDR3: TGTGCCAGCAGCTTAGCCCCAGGGTCTTTGGACACCGGGGAGCTGTTTTTT.